This TCR beta chain was recorded in a study of CD8 T cells in ankylosing spondylitis. Study-wide findings and caveats: Ankylosing spondylitis blood seemed to carry a telltale TCR beta motif made of several highly homologous variants.

TCRdb called the 5' RACE reads again in MiXCR, with one record for every CDR3 protein. The sample records 75,000 to 95,000 distinct CDR3 sequences, approximately 8.9% being singletons. This clonotype was counted a few times. The target antigen is unknown. V was trimmed by 4 bases and J by 0 bases, leaving 14 bases between them. The germline V gene encodes CDR1 SGHDT and CDR2 YYEEEE. The CDR3 is 16 amino acids. The material sequenced was blood, either unsorted or a sorted T cell fraction (not recorded which). The V gene is TRBV5-6, the J gene TRBJ2-1, with D unclear. The TCR originated in a male donor with ankylosing spondylitis. DNA of the CDR3: TGTGCCAGCAGCGGTCGAGACACCAGCTCCTACAATGAGCAGTTCTTC. Protein: CASSGRDTSSYNEQFF.